This T cell receptor (beta chain) emerged from a study of chemoradiotherapy in HPV16-positive cancers. Samples were taken several times over chemoradiotherapy. Germline V gives CDR1 SGHRS, CDR2 YFSETQ. The CDR3 has 13 amino acids. With regard to this clone: The junction does not match germline at one end; this may be a read error.

Here immunoSEQ multiplex PCR was the method, and the copy in TCRdb shows in-frame clones only, minus some. The sample lists about 15,000 clones; roughly nine tenths were seen once. Here the sequenced sample was tumor tissue, taken from a patient who underwent chemoradiotherapy. V is TRBV5-1 and J is TRBJ1-1; D uncertain. The receptor's source is a human donor with HPV-associated anogenital cancer. This chain's CDR3 is CASRLDRNTEAFF. Here the CDR3 DNA reads TGCGCCAGCAGATTGGATAGGAACACTGAAGCTTTCTTT.